This TCR beta chain was captured by sequencing in a study of response to subunit inactivated influenza vaccine. Study outcomes and limitations: After each seasonal influenza vaccination, few new T cells are recruited, the authors suggested.

Germline-derived CDR1 and CDR2 are LNHNV and YYDKDF (reference sequence). This CDR3 has 16 residues. Unmatched junction bases numbered 4, after V lost 1 base and J lost 5 bases. TCRdb redid the calling of the RT-PCR reads with MiXCR, one entry per CDR3 protein. The sample includes about 610,000 distinct CDR3 sequences, around 15% of them seen just once. This clonotype was recorded a few times. The antigen remains unidentified. The chain carries TRBV15 and TRBJ1-6; TRBD1 aligns across 8 bases. The sequence was obtained from a man aged 45 to 65 who received an inactivated influenza vaccine. The source was PBMCs from blood, collected 12 days after vaccination. Here the CDR3 DNA reads TGTGCCACCAGCAGAGCTGGGACAGGAGATAATTCACCCCTCCACTTT. As protein: CATSRAGTGDNSPLHF.